The 20 T cell receptor beta chains reported below all come from one sample, sequenced in a study of blood T cell repertoires in COVID-19. TCRdb keeps only in-frame clones here, not all; method: immunoSEQ multiplex PCR. This sample has about 200,000 clones, with over 80% found just once. The specimen sequenced was PBMCs or T cells enriched from blood (not recorded which). The receptors were gathered from a man aged 25 to 45 who had recovered from COVID-19.

The DNA for the CDR3 is TGTGCCAGCAGCCAAGACAGGGGCACCGGGGAGCTGTTTTTT. Amino acid sequence: CASSQDRGTGELFF. The chain uses TRBV3-1 (or the pseudogene TRBV3-2) and TRBJ2-2, with D perhaps TRBD1 (6 bases). The CDR3 is made up of 14 amino acids. Germline-derived CDR1 and CDR2 are LGHDT and YNNKEL (reference sequence). Trimming stripped 0 bases from V and 4 bases from J, with 6 bases between.

This clone was counted once. The chain links TRBV6-6 to TRBJ2-1; 8 nucleotides line up with TRBD1. The V gene's germline CDR1 is MNHNY and CDR2 SVGAGI (reference sequence). The V gene end was trimmed by 7 bases and the J gene end by 6 bases; junction bases not matched to a gene: 11. The CDR3 consists of 15 residues. CDR3 loop: CASTRGQVPFNEQFF. CDR3 nucleotide sequence: TGTGCCAGCACCAGGGGGCAGGTTCCCTTCAATGAGCAGTTCTTC.

This chain uses TRBV5-8 with TRBJ1-5, with D possibly matching TRBD1 (5 bases). The CDR3 is made up of 13 amino acids. Per germline, CDR1 SGHTS and CDR2 YDEGEE. Trimming pared 3 bases from V and 6 bases from J, leaving 10 bases between. The CDR3 nucleotides are TGTGCCAGCAGCTCTCTAGGGGTTCAGCCCCAGCATTTT. Its protein product is CASSSLGVQPQHF.

The gene calls are TRBV7-6 and TRBJ2-1, with 12 positions matching TRBD1. The germline V gene encodes CDR1 SGHVS and CDR2 FNYEAQ. The CDR3 contains 15 residues. The V segment lost 5 bases and the J segment 10 bases; nucleotides outside the gene matches: 9. CDR3: CASSLTTGTGGEQFF. CDR3 nucleotide sequence: TGTGCCAGCAGCCTAACCACCGGGACAGGGGGCGAGCAGTTCTTC.

This chain uses TRBV18 with TRBJ1-5, with 7 positions matching TRBD1. This CDR3 spans 16 amino acids. Looked up from germline, CDR1 is KGHSH and CDR2 is LQKENI. With V trimmed by 2 bases and J by 4 bases, 8 bases remained unmatched. CDR3 loop: CASSPETGTLNQPQHF. CDR3 DNA sequence: TGTGCCAGCTCACCAGAGACAGGGACCCTAAATCAGCCCCAGCATTTT.

The gene calls are TRBV11-2 and TRBJ2-7, with 10 bases identical to TRBD1. V gave up 2 bases and J gave up 6 bases; unmatched junction bases: 10. Germline CDR1 and CDR2: SGHAT and FQNNGV. The CDR3 loop spans 16 amino acids. CDR3: CASSLLPGQGQSEQYF. The CDR3 DNA reads TGTGCCAGCAGCTTACTGCCGGGACAGGGGCAAAGCGAGCAGTACTTC.

J is TRBJ2-1 and V is TRBV24-1; 7 bases align to TRBD2. The CDR3 covers 15 residues. The germline V gene encodes CDR1 KGHDR and CDR2 SFDVKD. The ends lost 4 bases at V and 5 bases at J; junction bases unmatched: 7. CDR3 DNA sequence: TGTGCCACCAGTGACCGGGACTATAATAACAATGAGCAGTTCTTC. This sequence encodes CATSDRDYNNNEQFF.

The chain is built from TRBV19 and TRBJ1-6, with D perhaps matching TRBD1 (6 bases). The ends were cut back, 2 bases at V and 7 bases at J, with 12 bases in the middle. CDR3 size: 15 residues. Germline values: CDR1 LNHDA, CDR2 SQIVND (reference sequence). CDR3 bases: TGTGCCAGTAGTATATCCGGCAGGGGCAATTCACCCCTCCACTTT. The encoded protein is CASSISGRGNSPLHF.

The chain uses TRBV30 and TRBJ2-4, with 10 bases that match TRBD2. The ends lost 1 base at V and 4 bases at J; junction bases unmatched: 4. The germline V gene encodes CDR1 GTSNPN and CDR2 SVGIG (reference sequence). The CDR3 consists of 15 residues. The CDR3 loop is CAWSGEGLAKNIQYF. CDR3 bases: TGTGCCTGGAGTGGGGAGGGACTAGCGAAAAACATTCAGTACTTC.

The count of this clone is one. V gene TRBV15 combines with J gene TRBJ2-2, with 7 nucleotides matching TRBD1. V shed 3 bases and J 2 bases; nucleotides not matched to a gene: 9. Looked up from germline, CDR1 is LNHNV and CDR2 is YYDKDF (reference sequence). This CDR3 is built from 17 residues. CDR3 amino acids: CATSRGTGQKNTGELFF. CDR3 DNA sequence: TGTGCCACCAGCAGGGGGACGGGACAGAAAAACACCGGGGAGCTGTTTTTT.

This chain connects TRBV5-4 to TRBJ2-2; D perhaps matches TRBD1 (5 bases). From germline, CDR1 is SGHNT and CDR2 YYREEE (reference sequence). Trimming left V 0 bases short and J 6 bases short, with 12 bases between. This CDR3 spans 15 amino acids. CDR3 sequence: CASSLAKGQAGELFF. The CDR3 nucleotides are TGTGCCAGCAGCTTGGCCAAGGGGCAAGCCGGGGAGCTGTTTTTT. Based on the CDR3 plus reference TRBV5-4 and TRBJ2-2, the full variable domain is ETGVTQSPTHLIKTRGQQVTLRCSSQSGHNTVSWYQQALGQGPQFIFQYYREEENGRGNFPPRFSGLQFPNYSSELNVNALELDDSALYLCASSLAKGQAGELFFGEGSRLTVL.

The V gene is TRBV5-1, the J gene TRBJ2-3; TRBD2 agrees at 15 bases. The CDR3 consists of 19 residues. CDR1 SGHRS and CDR2 YFSETQ come from the germline V gene. The V and J ends lost 2 bases and 5 bases, in that order; junction bases with no gene match: 12. The CDR3 loop is CASSLIPGTSGGYGDTQYF. The CDR3 nucleotides are TGCGCCAGCAGCTTAATTCCCGGGACTAGCGGGGGGTATGGAGATACGCAGTATTTT.

The rearrangement joins TRBV30 to TRBJ2-1, with 10 bases that match TRBD2. The CDR3 spans 14 residues. With 3 bases clipped from V and 3 bases from J, the junction kept 2 bases outside the gene matches. CDR1 and CDR2 (germline): GTSNPN, SVGIG (reference sequence). In DNA, the CDR3 is TGTGCCTGGAGGAGGACTAGCGGCTACAATGAGCAGTTCTTC. Protein: CAWRRTSGYNEQFF. The whole variable domain, remainder taken from reference TRBV30 and TRBJ2-1, is SQTIHQWPATLVQPVGSPLSLECTVEGTSNPNLYWYRQAAGRGLQLLFYSVGIGQISSEVPQNLSASRPQDRQFILSSKKLLLSDSGFYLCAWRRTSGYNEQFFGPGTRLTVL.

The rearrangement joins TRBV7-9 to TRBJ2-7; 9 bases align to TRBD1. Looked up from germline, CDR1 is SEHNR and CDR2 is FQNEAQ (reference sequence). Trimming cost V 7 bases and J 4 bases; bases outside gene matches: 8. The CDR3 covers 14 residues. The CDR3 loop reads CASIRGQGTYEQYF. DNA for the CDR3: TGTGCCAGCATTAGGGGACAGGGAACGTACGAGCAGTACTTC.

The genes are TRBV30 and TRBJ2-2; tentative D call: TRBD2 (5 bases). The CDR3 is made up of 14 amino acids. CDR1 and CDR2 (germline): GTSNPN, SVGIG (reference sequence). Trimming cost V 0 bases and J 4 bases, with 9 bases left between them. The CDR3: CAWSVRGSTGELFF. The CDR3 bases are TGTGCCTGGAGTGTCCGGGGATCCACCGGGGAGCTGTTTTTT.

The chain carries TRBV2 and TRBJ1-5; maybe TRBD1 (5 bases). V was pared by 6 bases and J by 4 bases, with 13 bases between. The germline V gene encodes CDR1 SNHLY and CDR2 FYNNEI. The length of the CDR3 is 14 residues. The CDR3 nucleotides read TGTGCCAGCAGGGGTGACAGTGGGAATCAGCCCCAGCATTTT. Encoded protein: CASRGDSGNQPQHF. The full variable domain, completed using reference TRBV2 and TRBJ1-5, is EPEVTQTPSHQVTQMGQEVILRCVPISNHLYFYWYRQILGQKVEFLVSFYNNEISEKSEIFDDQFSVERPDGSNFTLKIRSTKLEDSAMYFCASRGDSGNQPQHFGDGTRLSIL.

The V and J genes are TRBV11-2 and TRBJ2-5, with 12 bases lining up with TRBD2. CDR3 size: 15 residues. Germline CDR1 reads SGHAT; CDR2 reads FQNNGV. V was clipped by 6 bases and J by 5 bases; unmatched bases: 7. The CDR3 here is CASRTSGRKGETQYF. The DNA of the CDR3 is TGTGCCAGCAGGACTAGCGGGAGAAAGGGGGAGACCCAGTACTTC.

This chain links TRBV7-2 with TRBJ2-7; 9 bases map to TRBD1. J was trimmed by 5 bases and V by 5 bases; bases with no gene match: 7. From germline, CDR1 is SGHTA and CDR2 FQGNSA. CDR3 length: 14 amino acids. Written as DNA, the CDR3 is TGTGCCAGCAGCATGGACAGGGGCACCGACGAGCAGTACTTC. It translates to CASSMDRGTDEQYF.

This clone was seen once. CDR3 sequence: CASSLGPRGEKLFF. CDR3 bases: TGTGCCAGCAGCTTGGGTCCCAGGGGCGAAAAACTGTTTTTT. J is TRBJ1-4 and V is TRBV5-6; possibly TRBD1 for D (6 bases). The CDR3 length is 14 residues. Germline assignment: CDR1 SGHDT and CDR2 YYEEEE. The germline V and J ends were trimmed by 0 bases and 8 bases, with 11 bases remaining between them.

The chain joins TRBV11-2 to TRBJ1-1; D call uncertain. CDR3 size: 13 residues. The V end lost 5 bases, the J end lost 0 bases, and 7 bases lay between the germline ends. Germline V lookup: CDR1 SGHAT, CDR2 FQNNGV. Written as DNA, the CDR3 is TGTGCCAGCAGCCGAACAGTGAACACTGAAGCTTTCTTT. Translation: CASSRTVNTEAFF.